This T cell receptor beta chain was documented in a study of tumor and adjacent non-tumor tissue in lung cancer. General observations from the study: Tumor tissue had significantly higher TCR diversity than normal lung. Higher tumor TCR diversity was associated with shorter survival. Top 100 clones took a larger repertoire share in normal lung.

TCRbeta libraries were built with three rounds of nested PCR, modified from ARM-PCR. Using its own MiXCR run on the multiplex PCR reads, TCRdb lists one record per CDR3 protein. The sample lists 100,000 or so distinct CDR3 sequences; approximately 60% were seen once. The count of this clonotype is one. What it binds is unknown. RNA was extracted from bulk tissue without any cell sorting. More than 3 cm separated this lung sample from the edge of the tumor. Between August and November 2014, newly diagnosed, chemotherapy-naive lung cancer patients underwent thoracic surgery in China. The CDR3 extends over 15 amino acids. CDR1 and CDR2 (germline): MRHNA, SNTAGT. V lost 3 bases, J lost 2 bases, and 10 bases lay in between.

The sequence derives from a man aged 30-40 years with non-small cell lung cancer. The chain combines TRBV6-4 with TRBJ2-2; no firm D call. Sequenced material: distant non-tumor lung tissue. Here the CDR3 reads CASSEEVGNTGELFF. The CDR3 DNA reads TGTGCCAGCAGTGAGGAAGTGGGCAACACCGGGGAGCTGTTTTTT.